This T cell receptor (beta chain) is drawn from a study of blood T cell repertoires in COVID-19. The V and J ends lost 5 bases and 4 bases, in that order; junction bases with no gene match: 13. Germline values: CDR1 SGHTA, CDR2 FQGNSA. The CDR3 is 17 amino acids. Generated by immunoSEQ multiplex PCR, the TCRdb table keeps only in-frame clones and is missing some. The repertoire holds around 280,000 clones, with about 87% as singletons. The rearrangement uses TRBV7-2 and TRBJ2-2, with 7 bases lining up with TRBD2. Sequenced input: peripheral blood. The source is a man aged 65 to 79 with acute or convalescent COVID-19. The CDR3 DNA reads as TGTGCCAGCAGCCCGGGGAGCGGGGTTTATGGCACCGGGGAGCTGTTTTTT. Residues: CASSPGSGVYGTGELFF.